Shown below are 3 T cell receptor beta chains from a single sample sequenced in a study of cytomegalovirus exposure and HLA in healthy donors. PCR amplification relied on 60 Vbeta primers (plus 13 Jbeta primers). Measured with immunoSEQ multiplex PCR; TCRdb has only the in-frame clones, and not every one. The table records 87,000 or so clones, approximately 7.1% of them present only once. The sequencing input was PBMCs. Every receptor here comes from a man aged 50-59 years in good health and CMV-seronegative.

V and J are TRBV27 and TRBJ2-1, with D unclear. CDR3 length: 16 residues. Trimming shortened V by 6 bases and J by 3 bases, and 18 bases separated the two germline ends. In germline, CDR1 is MNHEY, CDR2 SMNVEV (reference sequence). This chain's CDR3 is CASSYTVQPNYNEQFF. CDR3 nucleotide sequence: TGTGCCAGCAGCTACACAGTACAGCCCAACTACAATGAGCAGTTCTTC.

CDR3 DNA sequence: TGTGCCAGCAGCAAAGGACAGCTTTTCCGTTCACCCCTCCACTTT. It encodes CASSKGQLFRSPLHF. The chain combines TRBV21-1 with TRBJ1-6; the table calls TRBD1, which could not be checked here. TRBV21-1 is assigned pseudogene status. The CDR3 extends over 15 amino acids.

This clone has a handful of counts. This sequence joins TRBV7-3 and TRBJ2-1; the match to TRBD2 covers 9 bases. CDR1 and CDR2 (germline): SGHTA, FQGTGA. This CDR3 region has 15 residues. Germline trimming cut 5 bases from V and 1 base from J; bases unmatched to any gene: 3. The CDR3 sequence: CASSPSGESYNEQFF. CDR3 bases: TGTGCCAGCAGCCCTAGCGGGGAATCCTACAATGAGCAGTTCTTC.